This T cell receptor (beta chain) stems from a study of response to subunit inactivated influenza vaccine. Regarding the study as a whole: With each seasonal influenza vaccination, the authors suggested, few new T cells are recruited.

The length of the CDR3 is 15 residues. CDR1 and CDR2 (germline): KGHSH, LQKENI. Trimming cost V 4 bases and J 3 bases, with 13 bases left between them. This clonotype was seen a few times. Antigen unknown. TCRdb re-called the RT-PCR reads with MiXCR, one entry per CDR3 protein. The profile shows about 160,000 distinct CDR3 sequences, about a tenth of them singletons. The origin of this receptor is a man aged 45-60 years who received an inactivated influenza vaccine. The chain carries TRBV18 and TRBJ2-1; tentatively, D is TRBD2 (6 bases). The sequenced sample was non-naive T cells sorted from PBMCs, obtained about 40 days after vaccination. The CDR3 DNA reads TGTGCCAGCTCACAGGCTAGCGAAATCTACAATGAGCAGTTCTTC. Protein sequence: CASSQASEIYNEQFF.